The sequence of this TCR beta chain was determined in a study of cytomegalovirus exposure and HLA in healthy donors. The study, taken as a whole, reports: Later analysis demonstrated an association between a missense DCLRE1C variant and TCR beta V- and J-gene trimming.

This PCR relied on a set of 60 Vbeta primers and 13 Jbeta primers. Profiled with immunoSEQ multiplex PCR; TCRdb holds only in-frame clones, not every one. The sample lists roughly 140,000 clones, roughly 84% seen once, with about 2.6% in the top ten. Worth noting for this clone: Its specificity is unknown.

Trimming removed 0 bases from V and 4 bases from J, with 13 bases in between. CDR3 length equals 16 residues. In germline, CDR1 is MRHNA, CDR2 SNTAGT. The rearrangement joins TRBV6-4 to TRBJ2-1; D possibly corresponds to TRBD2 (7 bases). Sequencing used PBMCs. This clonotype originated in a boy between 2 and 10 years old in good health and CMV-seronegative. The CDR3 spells CASSDSAGRGYNEQFF. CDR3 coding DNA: TGTGCCAGCAGTGACTCAGCGGGAAGGGGGTACAATGAGCAGTTCTTC.